This paragraph reports one T cell receptor beta chain. Its matching antigen is unknown. This CDR3 is built from 12 residues. In germline, CDR1 is SGHVS, CDR2 FNYEAQ. Trimming cost V 0 bases and J 13 bases, with 10 bases left between them. This sample is part of a study of T cell repertoires in cytomegalovirus infection. Study summary: A matching HLA type, together with CMV infection, was signaled by public TCR beta signatures. The study, taken as a whole, reports: The study found HLA-C-restricted CMV-specific TCR beta clonotypes dominating the ex vivo response.

Using its own MiXCR run on the reads, TCRdb lists one record per CDR3 protein. This table has about 740,000 distinct CDR3 sequences, 35% to 45% appearing once. Sequenced input: PBMCs. The rearrangement uses TRBV7-6 and TRBJ2-1; a possible D gene is TRBD2 (6 bases). This TCR came from a human donor in good health (CMV status not recorded). Some clones in this sample may be carry-over from other donors' samples. CDR3 amino acids: CASSLALEGQFF. As DNA, the CDR3 is TGTGCCAGCAGCTTAGCGTTGGAGGGACAGTTCTTC.